This T cell receptor beta chain was recorded in a study of blood T cell repertoires in COVID-19. The CDR3 runs to 15 residues. The V gene's germline CDR1 is KGHSH and CDR2 LQKENI. Trimming shortened V by 0 bases and J by 5 bases, and 12 bases separated the two germline ends. Profiled with immunoSEQ multiplex PCR; TCRdb holds only in-frame clones, not every one. The sample carries around 30,000 clones, around 77% recorded once. The chain employs TRBV18 and TRBJ2-3; D may be TRBD1 (5 bases). This receptor was obtained from a human donor in a cohort sampled during active COVID-19. The sample taken for sequencing was peripheral blood. This chain's CDR3 is CASSPPWSQGDTQYF. CDR3 nucleotide sequence: TGTGCCAGCTCACCACCTTGGAGTCAGGGAGATACGCAGTATTTT. Complete variable domain (other parts from reference TRBV18 and TRBJ2-3): NAGVMQNPRHLVRRRGQEARLRCSPMKGHSHVYWYRQLPEEGLKFMVYLQKENIIDESGMPKERFSAEFPKEGPSILRIQQVVRGDSAAYFCASSPPWSQGDTQYFGPGTRLTVL.